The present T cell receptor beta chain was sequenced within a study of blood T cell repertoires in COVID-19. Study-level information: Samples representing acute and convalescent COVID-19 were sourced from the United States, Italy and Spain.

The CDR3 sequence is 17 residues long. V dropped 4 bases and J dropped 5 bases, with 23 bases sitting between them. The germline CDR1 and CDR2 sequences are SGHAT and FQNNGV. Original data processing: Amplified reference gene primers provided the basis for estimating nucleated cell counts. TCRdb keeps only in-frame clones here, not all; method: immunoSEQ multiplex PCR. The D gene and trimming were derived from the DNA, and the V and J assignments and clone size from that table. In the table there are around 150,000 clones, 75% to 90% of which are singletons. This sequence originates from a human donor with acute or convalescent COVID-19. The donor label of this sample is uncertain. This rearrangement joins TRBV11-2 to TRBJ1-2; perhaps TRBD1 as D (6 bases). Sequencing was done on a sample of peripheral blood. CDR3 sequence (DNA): TGTGCCAGCAGCTCGCTGGGAAAGACAGGAAGAGAGTATGGCTACACCTTC. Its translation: CASSSLGKTGREYGYTF.